This T cell receptor beta chain was recovered during a study of T cells in Graves' hyperthyroidism and ophthalmopathy. Overall study findings and caveats: Peripheral blood also featured most of the thyroid clonotypes expanded above 0.001. A model built on 13 V-J features separated ophthalmopathy from stable hyperthyroidism.

The CDR3 regions of TCR beta were amplified from RNA transcripts. First-round RT-PCR targeting the TCR CDR3 was performed with the HTBI primer set. MiXCR, applied by TCRdb to the multiplex PCR reads, yields one record per CDR3 protein. The data contain 600,000 to 800,000 distinct CDR3 sequences, just over 35% of them singletons. CDR1 and CDR2 from the germline V gene are SGHTA and FQGNSA. The V gene lost 0 bases and the J gene lost 5 bases, with 16 bases spanning the gap. The CDR3 runs 16 residues. Patients aged 18 to 65 had newly diagnosed hyperthyroidism that had lasted under 2 months. This clonotype was seen a single time. The antigen is unknown.

This sequence originates from a woman aged 40 to 50 with Graves' hyperthyroidism. Sequencing was carried out using blood. This chain uses TRBV7-2 with TRBJ2-5, with D maybe TRBD2 (6 bases). The CDR3 protein is CASSLARWRGGETQYF. Here the CDR3 DNA reads TGTGCCAGCAGCTTAGCACGTTGGAGGGGCGGGGAGACCCAGTACTTC.